This T cell receptor beta chain was captured by sequencing in a study of shared clonotypes between healthy human individuals. Study-wide results and caveats: Naive subsets generally had larger estimated richness than memory subsets.

The CDR3 spans 13 residues. Germline CDR1 and CDR2: KGHSH and LQKENI. Trimming stripped 6 bases from V and 2 bases from J, with 10 bases between. Points on this clone: What it binds is unknown.

Generated by immunoSEQ multiplex PCR, the TCRdb table keeps only in-frame clones and is missing some. The table shows 2 million to 2.5 million clones, with roughly 93% occurring only once. The sequence was obtained from a man aged 18 to 29 in good health. Some clones in this sample may be carry-over from other donors' samples. The specimen sequenced was naive CD4+ T cells from PBMCs. Subset specified: CD45RA+ positively selected. V usage is TRBV18 and J usage is TRBJ1-1; TRBD1 might be the D (6 bases). The DNA of the CDR3 is TGTGCCAGCTCGACAGGATCCAACACTGAAGCTTTCTTT. Its translation is CASSTGSNTEAFF.